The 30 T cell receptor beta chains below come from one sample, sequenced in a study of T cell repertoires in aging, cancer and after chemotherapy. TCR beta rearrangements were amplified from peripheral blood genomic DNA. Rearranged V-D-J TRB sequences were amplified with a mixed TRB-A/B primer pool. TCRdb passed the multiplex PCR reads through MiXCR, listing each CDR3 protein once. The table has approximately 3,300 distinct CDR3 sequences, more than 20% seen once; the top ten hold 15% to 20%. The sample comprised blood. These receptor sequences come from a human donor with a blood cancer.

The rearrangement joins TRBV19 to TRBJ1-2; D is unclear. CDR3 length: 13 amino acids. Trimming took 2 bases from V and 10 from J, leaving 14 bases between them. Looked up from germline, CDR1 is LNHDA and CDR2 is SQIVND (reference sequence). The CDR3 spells CASSINYNYNYTF. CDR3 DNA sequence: TGTGCCAGTAGTATAAATTATAACTATAACTACACCTTC.

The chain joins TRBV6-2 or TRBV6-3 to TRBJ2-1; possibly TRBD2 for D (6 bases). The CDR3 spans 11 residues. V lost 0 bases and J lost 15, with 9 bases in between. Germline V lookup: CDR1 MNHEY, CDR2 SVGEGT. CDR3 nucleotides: TGTGCCAGCAGTTACTCCTGGGAGGCGTTCTTC. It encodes CASSYSWEAFF.

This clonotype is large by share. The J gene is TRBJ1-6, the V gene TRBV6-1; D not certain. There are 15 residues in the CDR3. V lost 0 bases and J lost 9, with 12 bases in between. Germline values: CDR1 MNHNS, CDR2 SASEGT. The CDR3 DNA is TGTGCCAGCAGTGAAGCTATCGGGGAATCTTCACCCCTCCACTTT. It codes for CASSEAIGESSPLHF.

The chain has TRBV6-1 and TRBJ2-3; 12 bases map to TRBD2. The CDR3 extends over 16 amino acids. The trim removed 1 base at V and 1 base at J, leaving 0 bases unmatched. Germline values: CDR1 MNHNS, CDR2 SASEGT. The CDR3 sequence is CASSEGTSGGTDTQYF. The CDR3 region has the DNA TGTGCCAGCAGTGAAGGGACTAGCGGGGGCACAGATACGCAGTATTTT.

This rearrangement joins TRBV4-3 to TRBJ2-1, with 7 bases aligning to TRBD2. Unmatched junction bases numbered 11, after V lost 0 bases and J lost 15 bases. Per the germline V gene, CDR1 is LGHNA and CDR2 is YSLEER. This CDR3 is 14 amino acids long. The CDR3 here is CASSQDLEREGPFF. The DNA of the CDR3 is TGCGCCAGCAGCCAAGATCTGGAGAGGGAGGGTCCGTTCTTC.

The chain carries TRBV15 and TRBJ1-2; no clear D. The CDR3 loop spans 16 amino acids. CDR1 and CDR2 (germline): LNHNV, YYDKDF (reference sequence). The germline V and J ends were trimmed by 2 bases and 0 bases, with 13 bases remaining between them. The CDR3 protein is CATSRPQMLANYGYTF. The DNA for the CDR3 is TGTGCCACCAGCAGACCCCAGATGTTAGCTAACTATGGCTACACCTTC.

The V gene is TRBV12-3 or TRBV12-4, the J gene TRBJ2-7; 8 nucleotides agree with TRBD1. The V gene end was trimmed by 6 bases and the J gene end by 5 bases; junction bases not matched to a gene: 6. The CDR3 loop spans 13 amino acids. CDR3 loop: CASRQTGGHEQYF. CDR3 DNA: TGTGCCAGCAGGCAAACAGGGGGTCACGAGCAGTACTTC.

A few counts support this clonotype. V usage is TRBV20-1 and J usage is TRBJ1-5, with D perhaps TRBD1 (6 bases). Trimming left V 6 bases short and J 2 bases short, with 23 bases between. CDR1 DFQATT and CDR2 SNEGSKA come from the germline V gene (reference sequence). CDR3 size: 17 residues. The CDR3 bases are TGCAGTGCCCCATCGCGGCAGGGGTTTAGGGGCAATCAGCCCCAGCATTTT. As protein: CSAPSRQGFRGNQPQHF.

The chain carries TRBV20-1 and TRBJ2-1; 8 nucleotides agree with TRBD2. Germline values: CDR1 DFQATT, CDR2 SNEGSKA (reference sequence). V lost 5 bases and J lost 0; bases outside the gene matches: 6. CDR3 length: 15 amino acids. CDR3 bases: TGCAGTGCTCTTAGCGGGAAGAGCTCCTACAATGAGCAGTTCTTC. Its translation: CSALSGKSSYNEQFF.

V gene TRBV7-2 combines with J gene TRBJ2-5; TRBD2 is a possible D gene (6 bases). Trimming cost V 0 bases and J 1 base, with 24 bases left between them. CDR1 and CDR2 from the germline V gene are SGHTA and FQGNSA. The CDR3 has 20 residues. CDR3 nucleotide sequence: TGTGCCAGCAGCTTAGCGTTGGAGACTAGTGGAAAACCTACCCAAGAGACCCAGTACTTC. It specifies CASSLALETSGKPTQETQYF.

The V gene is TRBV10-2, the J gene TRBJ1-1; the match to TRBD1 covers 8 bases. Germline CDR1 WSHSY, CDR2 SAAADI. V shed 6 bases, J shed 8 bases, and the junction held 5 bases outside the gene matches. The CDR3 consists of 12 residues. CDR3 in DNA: TGCGCCAGCAGGGACAGGGCCTGGGAAGCTTTCTTT. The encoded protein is CASRDRAWEAFF.

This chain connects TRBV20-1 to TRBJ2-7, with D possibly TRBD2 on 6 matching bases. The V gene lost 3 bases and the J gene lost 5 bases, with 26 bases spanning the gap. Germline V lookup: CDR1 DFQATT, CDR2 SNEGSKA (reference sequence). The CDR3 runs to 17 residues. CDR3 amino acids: CSASEAGGGTGDDEQYF. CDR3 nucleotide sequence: TGCAGTGCTAGTGAAGCGGGCGGCGGGACCGGGGATGACGAGCAGTACTTC.

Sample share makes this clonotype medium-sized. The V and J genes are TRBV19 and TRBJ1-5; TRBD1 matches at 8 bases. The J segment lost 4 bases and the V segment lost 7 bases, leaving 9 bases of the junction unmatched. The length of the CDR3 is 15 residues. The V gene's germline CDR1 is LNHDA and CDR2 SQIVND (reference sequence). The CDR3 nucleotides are TGTGCCAGTACCCACGGACAGGGAGGGAATCAGCCCCAGCATTTT. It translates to CASTHGQGGNQPQHF. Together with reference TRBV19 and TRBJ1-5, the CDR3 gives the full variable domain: DGGITQSPKYLFRKEGQNVTLSCEQNLNHDAMYWYRQDPGQGLRLIYYSQIVNDFQKGDIAEGYSVSREKKESFPLTVTSAQKNPTAFYLCASTHGQGGNQPQHFGDGTRLSIL.

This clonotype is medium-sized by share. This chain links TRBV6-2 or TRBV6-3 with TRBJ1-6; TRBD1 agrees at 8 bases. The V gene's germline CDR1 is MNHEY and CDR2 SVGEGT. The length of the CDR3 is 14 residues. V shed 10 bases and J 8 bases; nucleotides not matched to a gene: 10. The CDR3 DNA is TGTGCCACCTCGGGGGGACAGGTACATTCACCCCTCCACTTT. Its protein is CATSGGQVHSPLHF.

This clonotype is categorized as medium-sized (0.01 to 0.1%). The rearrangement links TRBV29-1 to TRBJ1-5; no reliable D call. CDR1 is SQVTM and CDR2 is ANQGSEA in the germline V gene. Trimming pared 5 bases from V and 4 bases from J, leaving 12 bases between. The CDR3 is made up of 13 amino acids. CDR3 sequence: CSVRGSENQPQHF. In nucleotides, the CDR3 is TGCAGCGTTAGAGGCTCTGAGAATCAGCCCCAGCATTTT.

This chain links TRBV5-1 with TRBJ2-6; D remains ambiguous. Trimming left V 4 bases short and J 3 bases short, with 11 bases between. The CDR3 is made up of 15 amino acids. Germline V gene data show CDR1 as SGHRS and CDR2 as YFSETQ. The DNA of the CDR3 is TGCGCCAGCAGCCCCCTGGACCATGGGGCCAACGTCCTGACTTTC. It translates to CASSPLDHGANVLTF.

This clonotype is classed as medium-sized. The CDR3 nucleotides read TGTGCCAGCAGTGAACAGGCAGGGGGTTACAATGAGCAGTTCTTC. Residues: CASSEQAGGYNEQFF. The J gene is TRBJ2-1, the V gene TRBV6-1, with 7 bases aligning to TRBD1. The CDR3 extends over 15 amino acids. Germline CDR1 and CDR2: MNHNS and SASEGT. Unmatched junction bases numbered 5, after V lost 2 bases and J lost 4 bases.

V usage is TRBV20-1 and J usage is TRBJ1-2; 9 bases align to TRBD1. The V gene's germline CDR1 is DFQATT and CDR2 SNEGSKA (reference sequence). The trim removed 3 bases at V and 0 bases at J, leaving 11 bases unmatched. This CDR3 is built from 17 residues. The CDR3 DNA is TGCAGTGCTAGTTATTTTCGGACAGGGGCTACTAACTATGGCTACACCTTC. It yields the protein CSASYFRTGATNYGYTF.

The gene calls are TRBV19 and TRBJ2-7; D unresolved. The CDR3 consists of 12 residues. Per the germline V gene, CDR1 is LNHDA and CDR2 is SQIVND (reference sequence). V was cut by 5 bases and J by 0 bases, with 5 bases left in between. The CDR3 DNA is TGTGCCAGTAGTCCGGTCTCCTACGAGCAGTACTTC. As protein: CASSPVSYEQYF.

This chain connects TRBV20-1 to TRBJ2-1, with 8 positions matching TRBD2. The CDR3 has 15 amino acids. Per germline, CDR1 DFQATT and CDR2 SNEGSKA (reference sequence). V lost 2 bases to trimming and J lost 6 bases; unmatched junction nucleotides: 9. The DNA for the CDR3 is TGCAGTGCTAGATCCTCTAGCGGGTCGGGCAATGAGCAGTTCTTC. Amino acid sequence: CSARSSSGSGNEQFF.

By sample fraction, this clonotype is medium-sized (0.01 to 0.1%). CDR3 DNA: TGTGCCAGCTCAGCGACTAGCGGGAGTGGGATCCTCGCCCAGTACTTC. This sequence encodes CASSATSGSGILAQYF. The V and J genes are TRBV18 and TRBJ2-7; 12 bases fit TRBD2. The CDR3 has 16 amino acids. The germline V gene encodes CDR1 KGHSH and CDR2 LQKENI. The trim removed 5 bases at V and 10 bases at J, leaving 15 bases unmatched.

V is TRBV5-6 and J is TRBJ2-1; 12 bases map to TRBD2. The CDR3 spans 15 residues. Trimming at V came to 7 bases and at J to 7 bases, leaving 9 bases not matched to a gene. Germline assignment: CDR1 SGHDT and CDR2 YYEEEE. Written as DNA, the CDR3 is TGTGCCAGCGGCCGACTAGCGGGAGCTCCTAATGAGCAGTTCTTC. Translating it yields CASGRLAGAPNEQFF.

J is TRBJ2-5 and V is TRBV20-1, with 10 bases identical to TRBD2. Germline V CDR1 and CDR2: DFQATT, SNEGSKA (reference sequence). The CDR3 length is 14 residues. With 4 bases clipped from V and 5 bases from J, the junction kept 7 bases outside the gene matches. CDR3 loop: CSATLAGARETQYF. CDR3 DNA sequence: TGCAGTGCTACTCTAGCGGGGGCCCGGGAGACCCAGTACTTC.

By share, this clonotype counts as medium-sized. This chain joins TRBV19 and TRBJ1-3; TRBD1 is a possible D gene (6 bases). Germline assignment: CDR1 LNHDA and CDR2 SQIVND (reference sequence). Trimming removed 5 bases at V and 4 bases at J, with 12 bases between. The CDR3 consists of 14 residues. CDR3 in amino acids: CASSLGTSGNTIYF. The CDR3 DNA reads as TGTGCCAGTAGTCTAGGGACATCCGGAAACACCATATATTTT.

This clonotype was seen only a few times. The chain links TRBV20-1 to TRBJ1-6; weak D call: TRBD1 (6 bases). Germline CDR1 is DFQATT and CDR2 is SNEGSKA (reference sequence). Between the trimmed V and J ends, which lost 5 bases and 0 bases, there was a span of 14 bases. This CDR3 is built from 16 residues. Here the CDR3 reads CSARRQVSSYNSPLHF. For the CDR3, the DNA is TGCAGTGCTCGAAGACAGGTCAGCTCCTATAATTCACCCCTCCACTTT.

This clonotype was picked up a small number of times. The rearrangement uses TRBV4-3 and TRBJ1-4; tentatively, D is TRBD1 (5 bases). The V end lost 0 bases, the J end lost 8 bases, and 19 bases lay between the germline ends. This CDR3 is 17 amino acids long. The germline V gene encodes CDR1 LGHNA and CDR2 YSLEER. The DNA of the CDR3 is TGCGCCAGCAGCCAAGAAGGCAGCGGGGGGTCAAGCGAAAAACTGTTTTTT. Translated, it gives CASSQEGSGGSSEKLFF.

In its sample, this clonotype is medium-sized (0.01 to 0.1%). The CDR3 region is CASSDWQPQHF. CDR3 bases: TGTGCCAGCAGTGATTGGCAGCCCCAGCATTTT. This sequence joins TRBV6-1 and TRBJ1-5; D unresolved. Trimming pared 3 bases from V and 7 bases from J, leaving 4 bases between. This CDR3 has 11 residues. In germline, CDR1 is MNHNS, CDR2 SASEGT.

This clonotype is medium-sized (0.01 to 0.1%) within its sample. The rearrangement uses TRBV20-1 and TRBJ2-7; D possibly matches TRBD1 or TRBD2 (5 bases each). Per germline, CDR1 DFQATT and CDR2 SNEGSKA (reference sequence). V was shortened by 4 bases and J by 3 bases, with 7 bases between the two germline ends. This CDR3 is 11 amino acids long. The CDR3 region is CSAKGSYEQYF. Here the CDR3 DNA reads TGCAGTGCTAAGGGGAGCTACGAGCAGTACTTC.

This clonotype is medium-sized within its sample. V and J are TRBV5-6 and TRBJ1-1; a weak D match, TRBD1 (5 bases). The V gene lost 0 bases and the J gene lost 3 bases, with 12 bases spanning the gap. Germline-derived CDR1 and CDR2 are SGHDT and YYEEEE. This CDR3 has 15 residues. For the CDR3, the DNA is TGTGCCAGCAGCTTGGGGGGCTTAATTTACACTGAAGCTTTCTTT. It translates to CASSLGGLIYTEAFF. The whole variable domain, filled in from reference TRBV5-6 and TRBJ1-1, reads DAGVTQSPTHLIKTRGQQVTLRCSPKSGHDTVSWYQQALGQGPQFIFQYYEEEERQRGNFPDRFSGHQFPNYSSELNVNALLLGDSALYLCASSLGGLIYTEAFFGQGTRLTVV.

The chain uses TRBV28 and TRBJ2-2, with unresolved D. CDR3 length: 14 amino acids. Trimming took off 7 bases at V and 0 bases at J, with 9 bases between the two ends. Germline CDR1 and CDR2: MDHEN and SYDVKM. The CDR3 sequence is CASTRDSNTGELFF. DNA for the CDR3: TGTGCCAGCACTCGTGACTCGAACACCGGGGAGCTGTTTTTT.